The clone carrying this T cell receptor beta chain was recorded many times. Trimming stripped 5 bases from V and 0 bases from J, with 11 bases between. The length of the CDR3 is 15 residues. Stable Graves' hyperthyroidism denoted no ophthalmopathy progression over 18 months. Fresh peripheral blood, approximately 10 ml, was the source of the PBMCs. The TCR beta CDR3 regions underwent amplification using RNA transcripts as the source. HTBI primers drove first-round RT-PCR of the TCR CDR3. TCRdb independently ran MiXCR on the multiplex PCR reads; one entry per CDR3 protein. The sample has some 760,000 distinct CDR3 sequences, 14% seen once. These data are taken from a study of T cells in Graves' hyperthyroidism and ophthalmopathy.

Sequenced: blood. The chain employs TRBV12-3 or TRBV12-4 and TRBJ2-4, with D tentatively TRBD1 (5 bases). The clonotype was recovered from a woman younger than 30 with Graves' hyperthyroidism. In DNA form, the CDR3 reads TGTGCCAGCAGTCTGGGGCTGGGAGCCAAAAACATTCAGTACTTC. Translating it yields CASSLGLGAKNIQYF.